Included here is one T cell receptor beta chain sequence, with context. Its target is unknown. Extracted RNA was reverse transcribed into cDNA, the sequencing template. TCRdb's table, derived via immunoSEQ multiplex PCR, lists solely in-frame clones and lacks some. This repertoire shows tens of thousands of clones, around 90% found once; its top ten account for approximately 20%. The data derive from a study of CD8+ T cells in alopecia areata. Study overall: Twice daily, treated patients received 5 to 10 mg of oral tofacitinib. General observations from the study: Among the top 100, expanded CD8+ clones, as well as scalp clonality, were significantly decreased by tofacitinib. One nonresponder makes the tie between baseline CD8+ expansion and response uncertain.

Noted treatment: oral pan-JAK inhibitor, 5-10 mg twice daily. The material sequenced was CD8+ T cells sorted from blood, taken at week 24, from a patient treated with tofacitinib. The sequence was collected from a human donor with alopecia areata.

CDR3 coding DNA: TGTGCCAGTAACCGACCGGGACATACGAACACCGGGGAGCTGTTTTTT. Its translation is CASNRPGHTNTGELFF. This rearrangement joins TRBV19 to TRBJ2-2; tentative D call: TRBD1 (6 bases). Between the trimmed V and J ends, which lost 7 bases and 0 bases, there was a span of 15 bases. The CDR3 is made up of 16 amino acids. Germline-derived CDR1 and CDR2 are LNHDA and SQIVND (reference sequence). The whole variable domain, filled in from reference TRBV19 and TRBJ2-2, reads DGGITQSPKYLFRKEGQNVTLSCEQNLNHDAMYWYRQDPGQGLRLIYYSQIVNDFQKGDIAEGYSVSREKKESFPLTVTSAQKNPTAFYLCASNRPGHTNTGELFFGEGSRLTVL.